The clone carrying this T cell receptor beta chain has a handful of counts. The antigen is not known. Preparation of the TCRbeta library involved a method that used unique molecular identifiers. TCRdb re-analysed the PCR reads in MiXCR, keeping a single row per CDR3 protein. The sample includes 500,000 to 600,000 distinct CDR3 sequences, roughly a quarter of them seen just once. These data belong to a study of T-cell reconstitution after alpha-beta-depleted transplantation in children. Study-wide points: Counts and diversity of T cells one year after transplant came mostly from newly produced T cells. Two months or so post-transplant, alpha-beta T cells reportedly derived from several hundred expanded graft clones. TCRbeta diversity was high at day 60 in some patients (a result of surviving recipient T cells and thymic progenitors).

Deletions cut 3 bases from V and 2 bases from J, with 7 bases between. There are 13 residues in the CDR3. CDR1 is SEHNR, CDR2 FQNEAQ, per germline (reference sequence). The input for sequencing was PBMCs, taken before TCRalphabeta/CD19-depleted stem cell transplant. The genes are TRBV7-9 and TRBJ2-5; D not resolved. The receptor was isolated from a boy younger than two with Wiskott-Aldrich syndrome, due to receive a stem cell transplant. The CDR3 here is CASSFARQETQYF. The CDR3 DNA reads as TGTGCCAGCAGCTTCGCCAGGCAAGAGACCCAGTACTTC.